The sequence of this T cell receptor (beta chain) was determined in a study of CD8 T cells in Susac syndrome (dated by TCRdb to between 2018 and 2020). Looking at the study overall: The study used repertoire sequencing to test whether antigen drove CD8+ T cell activation and differentiation in Susac syndrome. CD8+ T cell repertoire clonality was compared between about 12 healthy donors, approximately 14 Susac syndrome patients and roughly 15 multiple sclerosis patients.

High-throughput TCR beta sequencing profiled peripheral blood CD8+ and CD4+ T cells from healthy donors, Susac syndrome patients and multiple sclerosis patients. The multiple sclerosis controls were treatment-naive patients who had stable or active relapsing-remitting disease and met the revised McDonald criteria. Bulk CD8+ and CD4+ T cells were purified by magnetic negative isolation, while CD8+ TEMRA cells were enriched using FACS. Blood was drawn into EDTA tubes, processed within 24 hours, and PBMCs were isolated by density gradient centrifugation. PBMCs destined for TCR sequencing were cryopreserved in liquid nitrogen and later thawed in a 37 °C water bath. The sorted or isolated CD4+, CD8+ and CD8+ TEMRA cells had a purity of 90% or higher. A note on this clonotype: The clone's antigen remains unknown. The record has no base qualities; no much larger clone is one base away.

RNA was extracted using the RNeasy kit, and roughly 0.5 to 1 ug of the RNA was reverse transcribed with random hexamers. The immunoSEQ multiplex PCR assay, covering 54 Vbeta and 13 Jbeta segments, was used to amplify TCR beta CDR3 regions. Bias from PCR amplification was corrected by using a synthetic template baseline for primer optimization and for computational correction. The source study handled its data this way. Only productive sequences were kept, with reads annotated to V, D and J genes according to IMGT and analyzed in immunoSEQ Analyzer. Clonality was computed as one minus Shannon entropy normalized by log2 of the number of productive unique sequences. For each patient and control, public and private clones were evaluated among the 100 most prevalent clones. Clones were defined as Susac-specific when absent from the healthy and MS cohorts, from about 1,100 published viral clones and from other ImmuneACCESS disease sequences. TCRdb redid the processing of the public reads, applying fastp at Q25 and MiXCR, and retained in-frame beta chains. When rows share a CDR3 protein, they turn into one entry using the most common DNA and genes. The V and J calls follow TCRdb's processing rather than the paper's. Counted in this sample were about 290,000 distinct CDR3 sequences; 65% to 90% of them appeared once. The ten most abundant clones make up approximately 0.2% of the sample.

Overall study outcomes, separate from this receptor: The number of individuals in the TCR sequencing and HLA analysis was acknowledged as relatively small.

V is cut back by 4 bases and J by 9 bases, with 8 bases in the junction unmatched. Taken from cysteine to phenylalanine, the CDR3 has 16 residues. The DNA shown is the 48-base CDR3, in frame from base 1. Sequences SGHTA (CDR1) and FQGNSA (CDR2) are obtained from the germline V gene. Sequencing was carried out using CD8+ T cells from PBMCs. The receptor comes from a human donor with multiple sclerosis. The rearranged segments are TRBV7-2 and TRBJ2-1; TRBD2 agrees with 14 junctional bases. The CDR3 corresponds to CASSSSGTSGRSEQFF. The DNA sequence follows: TGTGCCAGCAGCTCGTCCGGGACTAGCGGGAGAAGTGAGCAGTTCTTC. The reference TRBV7-2 and TRBJ2-1 proteins fill in what lies around the CDR3, so the full variable domain reads GAGVSQSPSNKVTEKGKDVELRCDPISGHTALYWYRQSLGQGLEFLIYFQGNSAPDKSGLPSDRFSAERTGGSVSTLTIQRTQQEDSAVYLCASSSSGTSGRSEQFFGPGTRLTVL.